This T cell receptor (beta chain) emerged from a study of T cells after yellow fever vaccination. Study as a whole: Those fractions that held only low numbers of cells were prepared using the SMART-Seq v4 Ultra Low Input RNA kit. Findings of the study overall: Relatively few clonotypes were ones that appeared in both CD4 and CD8 compartments.

This clonotype was recorded many times. No antigen is known for it. In making TCR cDNA, 5'RACE template switching added a universal primer site and UMIs to it. Using its own MiXCR run on the 5' RACE reads, TCRdb lists one record per CDR3 protein. The data contain some 150,000 distinct CDR3 sequences, approximately 6.6% of them singletons. Deletions cut 2 bases from V and 4 bases from J, with 6 bases between. CDR1 and CDR2 from the germline V gene are MNHNY and SVGAGI (reference sequence). This CDR3 is 13 amino acids long. This receptor was taken from a man between 25 and 39 years old who received the YFV17D yellow fever vaccine. This rearrangement joins TRBV6-6 to TRBJ1-5, with D uncertain. The specimen comprised CD4+ T cells sorted from PBMCs, sampled 10 days after the yellow fever booster vaccination. The CDR3 DNA follows: TGTGCCAGCAGTTACGGTCGGAATCAGCCCCAGCATTTT. Translating gives CASSYGRNQPQHF.